This is a list of T cell receptor beta chains from one sample in a study of T cells in Graves' hyperthyroidism and ophthalmopathy. TCRdb passed the multiplex PCR reads through MiXCR, listing each CDR3 protein once. The sample holds 500,000 or so distinct CDR3 sequences, 15% to 20% seen once. The specimen was blood. These receptors were obtained from a young woman with Graves' ophthalmopathy. CDR3s include the opening cysteine and the closing phenylalanine or tryptophan. The D gene is left open where the match is weak. Only part of the rows carry a size: once, few, many, or a class if the clone is expanded.

size	V	D	J	CDR3	DNA
many	TRBV6-2/TRBV6-3	NA	TRBJ1-5	CASSGQTNQPQHF	TGTGCCAGCAGCGGGCAGACCAATCAGCCCCAGCATTTT
NA	TRBV11-2	NA	TRBJ2-1	CASSLRGGAIYNEQFF	TGTGCCAGCAGCTTAAGGGGGGGCGCAATCTACAATGAGCAGTTCTTC
few	TRBV6-1	NA	TRBJ2-7	CASREEVLYEQYF	TGTGCCAGCAGGGAGGAGGTTCTCTACGAGCAGTACTTC
many	TRBV6-1	TRBD1	TRBJ1-5	CASSWTGGNQPQHF	TGTGCCAGCAGTTGGACAGGGGGCAATCAGCCCCAGCATTTT
many	TRBV4-1	NA	TRBJ1-2	CASSQAEGRAYGYTF	TGCGCCAGCAGCCAAGCGGAAGGTAGGGCCTATGGCTACACCTTC
many	TRBV18	NA	TRBJ2-3	CASSPSRISTDTQYF	TGTGCCAGCTCACCGTCTAGGATTAGCACAGATACGCAGTATTTT
many	TRBV7-3	NA	TRBJ2-2	CASSLVTATGELFF	TGTGCCAGCAGCTTAGTGACAGCGACCGGGGAGCTGTTTTTT
many	TRBV11-2	NA	TRBJ1-6	CASSLVGVIGYNSPLHF	TGTGCCAGCAGCTTAGTCGGGGTTATAGGCTATAATTCACCCCTCCACTTT
NA	TRBV19	TRBD1	TRBJ2-7	CASSIPGQGTYEQYF	TGTGCCAGTAGTATTCCGGGACAGGGGACCTACGAGCAGTACTTC
NA	TRBV4-1	NA	TRBJ1-1	CASSQDRATGNTEAFF	TGCGCCAGCAGCCAAGATCGGGCGACAGGGAACACTGAAGCTTTCTTT